These 28 T cell receptor beta chains originate from one sample sequenced in a study of blood T cell repertoires in COVID-19. Libraries were prepared by immunoSEQ multiplex PCR; TCRdb keeps only in-frame clonotypes and omits some of them. The sample holds approximately 76,000 clones, 70% to 90% seen once. What was sequenced was peripheral blood. These receptors all come from a man under 40 with acute or convalescent COVID-19.

This chain links TRBV10-3 with TRBJ2-5; TRBD2 is a possible D gene (6 bases). Germline V lookup: CDR1 ENHRY, CDR2 SYGVKD. V lost 4 bases to trimming and J lost 5 bases, with 23 bases between them. This CDR3 comprises 17 residues. The CDR3 reads CAISGLSRDSLRETQYF. CDR3 DNA sequence: TGTGCCATCAGTGGCCTCTCCCGGGACTCCTTGCGGGAGACCCAGTACTTC.

This clone was seen just once. This chain uses TRBV28 with TRBJ2-5; 11 bases are shared with TRBD1. The CDR3 sequence is 16 residues long. Germline V CDR1 and CDR2: MDHEN, SYDVKM. Trimming removed 2 bases from V and 4 bases from J; junction bases left unmatched: 6. CDR3 loop: CASSLKGTGGGETQYF. CDR3 sequence (DNA): TGTGCCAGCAGTTTAAAAGGGACAGGGGGGGGAGAGACCCAGTACTTC.

This sequence joins TRBV5-6 and TRBJ2-1, with 7 bases aligning to TRBD2. V lost 0 bases and J lost 7; bases outside the gene matches: 13. CDR1 is SGHDT, CDR2 YYEEEE, per germline. CDR3 size: 17 residues. In DNA form, the CDR3 reads TGTGCCAGCAGCTTGGCCGGGGGTCTAGCGGCTTGGAATGAGCAGTTCTTC. This sequence encodes CASSLAGGLAAWNEQFF.

This sequence joins TRBV28 and TRBJ1-1; 9 positions agree with TRBD1. CDR3 length equals 13 residues. V shed 7 bases and J 2 bases; nucleotides not matched to a gene: 2. In germline, CDR1 is MDHEN, CDR2 SYDVKM. CDR3 loop: CASNTGGNTEAFF. DNA of the CDR3: TGTGCCAGCAATACAGGGGGCAACACTGAAGCTTTCTTT.

As regards this clone: An end of the junction differs from the germline gene, which may be a read error. For the CDR3, the DNA is TGTGCCAGCTCACCGGGACAGGGAAACACCGGGGGGCTGTTTTTT. Amino acid sequence: CASSPGQGNTGGLFF. The chain links TRBV18 to TRBJ2-2, with 9 bases aligning to TRBD1. The CDR3 contains 15 residues. Germline values: CDR1 KGHSH, CDR2 LQKENI. Based on the CDR3 plus reference TRBV18 and TRBJ2-2, the full variable domain is NAGVMQNPRHLVRRRGQEARLRCSPMKGHSHVYWYRQLPEEGLKFMVYLQKENIIDESGMPKERFSAEFPKEGPSILRIQQVVRGDSAAYFCASSPGQGNTGGLFFGEGSRLTVL.

V is TRBV6-6 and J is TRBJ2-3, with TRBD2 identical over 7 bases. V shed 11 bases and J 2 bases; nucleotides not matched to a gene: 7. Looked up from germline, CDR1 is MNHNY and CDR2 is SVGAGI (reference sequence). This CDR3 is 13 amino acids long. CDR3 residues: CAGSQRDTDTQYF. Here the CDR3 DNA reads TGTGCCGGGTCTCAGCGGGACACAGATACGCAGTATTTT.

The genes are TRBV19 and TRBJ2-2; 9 positions agree with TRBD1. CDR1 and CDR2 from the germline V gene are LNHDA and SQIVND (reference sequence). This CDR3 region has 13 residues. J was trimmed by 6 bases and V by 5 bases; bases with no gene match: 1. CDR3 protein: CASSRQGAGELFF. Written as DNA, the CDR3 is TGTGCCAGTAGTCGACAGGGGGCCGGGGAGCTGTTTTTT. Filled out from reference TRBV19 and TRBJ2-2, the complete variable domain reads DGGITQSPKYLFRKEGQNVTLSCEQNLNHDAMYWYRQDPGQGLRLIYYSQIVNDFQKGDIAEGYSVSREKKESFPLTVTSAQKNPTAFYLCASSRQGAGELFFGEGSRLTVL.

The V call is TRBV15, the J call TRBJ2-6; weak D call: TRBD2 (6 bases). Germline assignment: CDR1 LNHNV and CDR2 YYDKDF (reference sequence). Trimming pared 4 bases from V and 0 bases from J, leaving 7 bases between. CDR3 length: 15 residues. The CDR3 DNA is TGTGCCACCAGCACCGGGGGCTCTGGGGCCAACGTCCTGACTTTC. This sequence encodes CATSTGGSGANVLTF. Supplemented by reference TRBV15 and TRBJ2-6, the full variable domain reads DAMVIQNPRYQVTQFGKPVTLSCSQTLNHNVMYWYQQKSSQAPKLLFHYYDKDFNNEADTPDNFQSRRPNTSFCFLDIRSPGLGDTAMYLCATSTGGSGANVLTFGAGSRLTVL.

CDR3 protein: CASSPLAAGAGELFF. For the CDR3, the DNA is TGCGCCAGCAGCCCCCTGGCGGCGGGCGCCGGGGAGCTGTTTTTT. V usage is TRBV5-1 and J usage is TRBJ2-2; D is perhaps TRBD2 (5 bases). Germline V gene data show CDR1 as SGHRS and CDR2 as YFSETQ. V gave up 4 bases and J gave up 6 bases, with 16 bases separating them. The CDR3 runs 15 residues.

The count of this clone is one. The chain is built from TRBV15 and TRBJ2-1, with D maybe TRBD2 (5 bases). Trimming cost V 5 bases and J 2 bases, with 16 bases left between them. Germline CDR1 reads LNHNV; CDR2 reads YYDKDF (reference sequence). This CDR3 is 16 amino acids long. CDR3 protein: CATSALTAGAYNEQFF. CDR3 nucleotides: TGTGCCACCAGCGCCCTAACGGCGGGCGCCTACAATGAGCAGTTCTTC.

The chain is built from TRBV29-1 and TRBJ2-5, with 9 bases fitting TRBD2. The CDR3 extends over 14 amino acids. Germline V gene lookup returns CDR1 SQVTM and CDR2 ANQGSEA. J gave up 3 bases and V 6 bases, and 8 bases lay outside the gene matches. The CDR3: CSVKGASGKETQYF. The CDR3 region has the DNA TGCAGCGTGAAGGGAGCTAGCGGGAAAGAGACCCAGTACTTC.

V and J are TRBV28 and TRBJ2-1; 8 bases fit TRBD2. Germline CDR1 MDHEN, CDR2 SYDVKM. The CDR3 has 15 amino acids. V shed 11 bases, J shed 6 bases, and the junction held 15 bases outside the gene matches. The CDR3 DNA reads TGTGCCTCACGGGAGGGAGGGGGAGCGGGCAATGAGCAGTTCTTC. It codes for CASREGGGAGNEQFF. Combining the CDR3 with reference TRBV28 and TRBJ2-1 gives the whole variable domain DVKVTQSSRYLVKRTGEKVFLECVQDMDHENMFWYRQDPGLGLRLIYFSYDVKMKEKGDIPEGYSVSREKKERFSLILESASTNQTSMYLCASREGGGAGNEQFFGPGTRLTVL.

This rearrangement joins TRBV9 to TRBJ2-4, with 8 bases aligning to TRBD1. This CDR3 has 15 amino acids. The trim removed 4 bases at V and 6 bases at J, leaving 9 bases unmatched. Germline V gene lookup returns CDR1 SGDLS and CDR2 YYNGEE. This CDR3 reads CASSQPGQGPNIQYF. CDR3 nucleotide sequence: TGTGCCAGCAGCCAGCCCGGACAGGGCCCAAACATTCAGTACTTC.

By share, this clone ranks as medium-sized. The genes are TRBV29-1 and TRBJ2-7, with 11 nucleotides matching TRBD1. The CDR3 runs 13 residues. Germline values: CDR1 SQVTM, CDR2 ANQGSEA. With 6 bases clipped from V and 5 bases from J, the junction kept 6 bases outside the gene matches. CDR3 DNA: TGCAGCGTGGGCCGGGACAGGGGGAACGAGCAGTACTTC. It translates to CSVGRDRGNEQYF.

This chain joins TRBV5-4 and TRBJ1-2, with no clear D. The CDR3 runs to 12 residues. The germline V gene encodes CDR1 SGHNT and CDR2 YYREEE (reference sequence). V was cut by 4 bases and J by 5 bases, with 9 bases left in between. The CDR3 protein is CASSPTGYGYTF. CDR3 nucleotide sequence: TGTGCCAGCAGCCCGACGGGGTATGGCTACACCTTC.

This chain uses TRBV7-9 with TRBJ2-1, with D hard to call. V was pared by 1 base and J by 8 bases, with 6 bases between. This CDR3 is built from 12 residues. Germline CDR1 is SEHNR and CDR2 is FQNEAQ (reference sequence). CDR3 DNA: TGTGCCAGCAGCTTAGGAAGCTATGAGCAGTTCTTC. It codes for CASSLGSYEQFF.

V usage is TRBV2 and J usage is TRBJ1-1; 7 bases are shared with TRBD1. The CDR3 has 13 residues. J was trimmed by 6 bases and V by 6 bases; bases with no gene match: 7. The germline V gene has CDR1 SNHLY and CDR2 FYNNEI. The DNA for the CDR3 is TGTGCCAGCAGGACAGGGAGTATACCTGAAGCTTTCTTT. It specifies CASRTGSIPEAFF.

V gene TRBV19 combines with J gene TRBJ2-5, with 9 positions matching TRBD2. Germline CDR1 and CDR2: LNHDA and SQIVND (reference sequence). Trimming cost V 6 bases and J 3 bases; bases outside gene matches: 11. The CDR3 is made up of 16 amino acids. The CDR3: CASRRLAAGGEETQYF. The CDR3 DNA reads as TGTGCCAGTAGGCGGCTGGCAGCGGGAGGTGAAGAGACCCAGTACTTC.

Regarding this clone: Its ends do not fully match the called genes, so a read error is possible. This chain uses TRBV7-2 with TRBJ1-1, with D possibly TRBD1 on 5 matching bases. CDR3 size: 15 residues. Germline CDR1 is SGHTA and CDR2 is FQGNSA. The CDR3 protein is CASSSGGGVKTEAFF. The CDR3, as DNA: TGTGCCAGCAGCTCCGGCGGGGGGGTGAAGACTGAAGCTTTCTTT. Complete variable domain (other parts from reference TRBV7-2 and TRBJ1-1): GAGVSQSPSNKVTEKGKDVELRCDPISGHTALYWYRQSLGQGLEFLIYFQGNSAPDKSGLPSDRFSAERTGGSVSTLTIQRTQQEDSAVYLCASSSGGGVKTEAFFGQGTRLTVV.

The rearrangement joins TRBV28 to TRBJ1-5; D is undetermined. CDR1 MDHEN and CDR2 SYDVKM come from the germline V gene. V was trimmed by 7 bases and J by 5 bases, leaving 15 bases between them. There are 14 residues in the CDR3. The CDR3 sequence: CASKSGGSYQPQHF. The CDR3 nucleotides are TGTGCCAGCAAATCGGGAGGGTCGTATCAGCCCCAGCATTTT.

The count of this clone is one. The CDR3 protein is CASSVGRLADTDTQYF. As DNA, the CDR3 is TGTGCCAGCAGCGTAGGTCGACTAGCGGACACAGATACGCAGTATTTT. The chain is built from TRBV9 and TRBJ2-3; 9 nucleotides align to TRBD2. Germline CDR1 reads SGDLS; CDR2 reads YYNGEE. With 0 bases clipped from V and 2 bases from J, the junction kept 4 bases outside the gene matches. The CDR3 has 16 amino acids.

The V and J genes are TRBV7-3 and TRBJ2-1; 11 bases agree with TRBD2. This CDR3 has 17 amino acids. Per the germline V gene, CDR1 is SGHTA and CDR2 is FQGTGA. Trimming removed 1 base from V and 4 bases from J; junction bases left unmatched: 6. The CDR3 DNA reads as TGTGCCAGCAGCTTAATTCCCACTAGCGGGGGTTACAATGAGCAGTTCTTC. It yields the protein CASSLIPTSGGYNEQFF.

J is TRBJ2-1 and V is TRBV18; D uncertain. Trimming took off 3 bases at V and 4 bases at J, with 13 bases between the two ends. The CDR3 spans 15 residues. In germline, CDR1 is KGHSH, CDR2 LQKENI. CDR3: CASSPPEKSYNEQFF. CDR3 nucleotides: TGTGCCAGCTCACCCCCCGAAAAGAGTTACAATGAGCAGTTCTTC.

V is TRBV7-2 and J is TRBJ1-2, with no clear D. The V and J ends lost 5 bases and 0 bases respectively, with 7 bases between them. The germline V gene has CDR1 SGHTA and CDR2 FQGNSA. The length of the CDR3 is 13 residues. CDR3: CASSEVANYGYTF. The CDR3 DNA reads as TGTGCCAGCAGCGAGGTGGCTAACTATGGCTACACCTTC.

The gene calls are TRBV5-6 and TRBJ1-1; no reliable D call. Germline assignment: CDR1 SGHDT and CDR2 YYEEEE. Trimming pared 1 base from V and 0 bases from J, leaving 13 bases between. The CDR3 runs to 16 residues. In DNA, the CDR3 is TGTGCCAGCAGCTTGACCGGGGTCACCATGAACACTGAAGCTTTCTTT. Translating it yields CASSLTGVTMNTEAFF.

This rearrangement joins TRBV29-1 to TRBJ2-7, with 11 bases matching TRBD2. The CDR3 runs 18 residues. Germline V CDR1 and CDR2: SQVTM, ANQGSEA. Losses at the gene ends were 3 bases for V and 9 bases for J; bases not matched to a gene: 22. The CDR3 protein is CSVEAGGPKGTSGGRQYF. CDR3 DNA sequence: TGCAGCGTTGAGGCAGGGGGCCCTAAGGGCACTAGCGGGGGCCGGCAGTACTTC.

The table lists this clone with a few counts. The J gene is TRBJ2-7, the V gene TRBV3-1 (or the pseudogene TRBV3-2), with D perhaps matching TRBD1 (5 bases). Germline loops: CDR1 LGHDT, CDR2 YNNKEL (reference sequence). The CDR3 totals 12 residues. Between the trimmed V and J ends, which lost 6 bases and 3 bases, there was a span of 9 bases. The CDR3 bases are TGTGCCAGCAGTCCCGACAGCTACGAGCAGTACTTC. It encodes CASSPDSYEQYF.

This clone has just one count. The chain has TRBV27 and TRBJ2-6; possible D gene TRBD2, 6 bases. The CDR3 covers 17 residues. Germline V gene sequence: CDR1 MNHEY, CDR2 SMNVEV (reference sequence). The V and J ends lost 2 bases and 0 bases respectively, with 11 bases between them. CDR3 sequence: CASSLLAIPSGANVLTF. DNA of the CDR3: TGTGCCAGCAGTTTACTAGCGATACCCTCTGGGGCCAACGTCCTGACTTTC.